The clone carrying this T cell receptor (beta chain) was seen only once. Its antigen is not known. The CDR3 spans 13 residues. Trimming removed 7 bases from V and 2 bases from J, with 13 bases in between. The germline V gene encodes CDR1 DFQATT and CDR2 SNEGSKA (reference sequence). This entry is derived from a study of T-cell reconstitution after alpha-beta-depleted transplantation in children. Preparation of the TCRbeta library was carried out with unique molecular identifiers. One entry per CDR3 protein, called by TCRdb with MiXCR from the PCR reads. This sample carries about 200,000 distinct CDR3 sequences, approximately 19% of them seen once, and the ten largest clones take about two fifths. Regarding the study as a whole: As was reported, about two months after transplant, alpha-beta T cells came from several hundred expanded graft clones. A year post-transplant, T-cell counts and diversity derived mostly from newly produced T cells.

The starting material was PBMCs, mostly from graft donor cells, obtained 360 days after TCRalphabeta/CD19-depleted stem cell transplant. The V gene is TRBV20-1, the J gene TRBJ2-3; a weak D match, TRBD2 (5 bases). This receptor was obtained from a male patient aged 2 to 9 who had a stem cell transplant for acute lymphoblastic leukemia, so the T cells may come from the graft donor. The CDR3 reads CSGRQRPTDTQYF. The CDR3 DNA follows: TGCAGTGGGAGGCAGCGACCCACAGATACGCAGTATTTT.